These 27 T cell receptor beta chains were all obtained from the same sample, sequenced in a study of T cell responses to AZD1222 COVID-19 vaccine. Libraries were prepared by immunoSEQ multiplex PCR; TCRdb keeps only in-frame clonotypes and omits some of them. There are approximately 84,000 clones in the sample; 80% to 90% occur only once, and under 35% lies in the top ten. The sequenced sample was peripheral blood, obtained on day 0 of AZD1222 vaccination. All receptors derive from an adult in good health.

This clone has only one observation. The J gene is TRBJ2-7, the V gene TRBV18, with D perhaps given as TRBD1 or TRBD2 (5 bases each). The CDR3 has 13 residues. Trimming left V 3 bases short and J 2 bases short, with 8 bases between. The germline V gene has CDR1 KGHSH and CDR2 LQKENI. Here the CDR3 DNA reads TGTGCCAGCTCACCGGGACGGACCTACGAGCAGTACTTC. Protein: CASSPGRTYEQYF.

The chain combines TRBV4-3 with TRBJ2-1, with a tentative D call TRBD2 (5 bases). Trimming removed 0 bases from V and 2 bases from J, with 11 bases in between. The CDR3 is made up of 16 amino acids. Germline V gene sequence: CDR1 LGHNA, CDR2 YSLEER. The CDR3 nucleotides are TGCGCCAGCAGCCAAGATCGGGGAAGCCCCTACAATGAGCAGTTCTTC. Translated, it gives CASSQDRGSPYNEQFF.

V and J are TRBV5-6 and TRBJ2-5; D is perhaps TRBD1 or TRBD2 (6 bases each). CDR1 SGHDT and CDR2 YYEEEE come from the germline V gene. The CDR3 is 15 residues long. Trimming cost V 2 bases and J 4 bases, with 15 bases left between them. DNA for the CDR3: TGTGCCAGCAGCTTCATCCAACAGGGAGGAGAGACCCAGTACTTC. Translation gives CASSFIQQGGETQYF.

This sequence joins TRBV5-5 and TRBJ1-6; the D is unclear. The V gene's germline CDR1 is SGHKS and CDR2 YYEKEE (reference sequence). Trimming took 3 bases from V and 9 from J, leaving 4 bases between them. This CDR3 has 11 amino acids. The DNA of the CDR3 is TGTGCCAGCAGCTCTAGTTCACCCCTCCACTTT. This translates into CASSSSSPLHF.

The gene calls are TRBV6-2 or TRBV6-3 and TRBJ2-7; D possibly corresponds to TRBD2 (5 bases). Trimming left V 2 bases short and J 6 bases short, with 11 bases between. The CDR3 has 13 residues. CDR1 is MNHEY, CDR2 SVGEGT, per germline. For the CDR3, the DNA is TGTGCCAGCAGTTACGTGGGAGCCGGCGAGCAGTACTTC. Amino acid sequence: CASSYVGAGEQYF.

This clone was picked up a small number of times. The V and J genes are TRBV4-1 and TRBJ1-3, with 8 positions matching TRBD1. Germline V CDR1 and CDR2: MGHRA, YSYEKL. The V and J ends lost 4 bases and 2 bases, in that order; junction bases with no gene match: 4. The CDR3 totals 15 residues. CDR3 amino acids: CASSLQGATGNTIYF. In nucleotides, the CDR3 is TGCGCCAGCAGCCTCCAGGGGGCCACTGGAAACACCATATATTTT.

The chain recombines TRBV28 with TRBJ1-1; the D gene is possibly TRBD1 (5 bases). The ends were cut back, 4 bases at V and 0 bases at J, with 9 bases in the middle. Germline CDR1 and CDR2: MDHEN and SYDVKM. The CDR3 is 14 residues long. The CDR3 loop reads CASSSGTVNTEAFF. The CDR3 DNA reads TGTGCCAGCAGTTCGGGGACGGTGAACACTGAAGCTTTCTTT.

The count of this clone is one. The gene calls are TRBV15 and TRBJ2-4; D ambiguous. CDR3 length: 16 amino acids. In germline, CDR1 is LNHNV, CDR2 YYDKDF (reference sequence). The V end was cut by 5 bases, the J end by 0 bases, with 14 bases between. The CDR3: CATSSILMLAKNIQYF. The CDR3 DNA reads TGTGCCACCAGCTCAATTTTGATGCTAGCCAAAAACATTCAGTACTTC. The variable domain in full, completed from reference TRBV15 and TRBJ2-4, reads DAMVIQNPRYQVTQFGKPVTLSCSQTLNHNVMYWYQQKSSQAPKLLFHYYDKDFNNEADTPDNFQSRRPNTSFCFLDIRSPGLGDTAMYLCATSSILMLAKNIQYFGAGTRLSVL.

In its sample, this clone was seen once. This chain connects TRBV4-3 to TRBJ2-5; no clear D. In germline, CDR1 is LGHNA, CDR2 YSLEER. This CDR3 is 13 amino acids long. The V end lost 0 bases, the J end lost 7 bases, and 9 bases lay between the germline ends. The CDR3 is CASSQDTQRTQYF. CDR3 sequence (DNA): TGCGCCAGCAGCCAAGATACCCAGAGGACCCAGTACTTC.

The V and J genes are TRBV5-1 and TRBJ2-5, with 7 bases aligning to TRBD1. Germline V lookup: CDR1 SGHRS, CDR2 YFSETQ. CDR3 size: 12 residues. V gave up 5 bases and J gave up 4 bases; unmatched junction bases: 2. CDR3 sequence: CASRGGGETQYF. The CDR3 DNA follows: TGCGCCAGCAGAGGGGGCGGAGAGACCCAGTACTTC. Full variable domain (outside the CDR3, taken from reference TRBV5-1 and TRBJ2-5): KAGVTQTPRYLIKTRGQQVTLSCSPISGHRSVSWYQQTPGQGLQFLFEYFSETQRNKGNFPGRFSGRQFSNSRSEMNVSTLELGDSALYLCASRGGGETQYFGPGTRLLVL.

The chain links TRBV12-3 or TRBV12-4 to TRBJ2-7; D remains unclear. The CDR3 consists of 12 residues. The V end was cut by 1 base, the J end by 4 bases, with 5 bases between. The CDR3 protein is CASSLEGYEQYF. CDR3 nucleotides: TGTGCCAGCAGTTTAGAGGGATACGAGCAGTACTTC.

The V and J genes are TRBV28 and TRBJ1-1, with D unresolved. CDR1 and CDR2 from the germline V gene are MDHEN and SYDVKM. This CDR3 has 11 residues. The V gene lost 5 bases and the J gene lost 1 base, with 2 bases spanning the gap. CDR3 sequence: CASSPNTEAFF. CDR3 DNA sequence: TGTGCCAGCAGTCCGAACACTGAAGCTTTCTTT.

This chain links TRBV30 with TRBJ2-1; 11 nucleotides match TRBD1. The trim removed 3 bases at V and 1 base at J, leaving 2 bases unmatched. The germline gives CDR1 GTSNPN, CDR2 SVGIG (reference sequence). CDR3 length: 15 amino acids. Written as DNA, the CDR3 is TGTGCCTGGAGAGGACAGGGGGCTTCCTACAATGAGCAGTTCTTC. As protein: CAWRGQGASYNEQFF. Based on the CDR3 plus reference TRBV30 and TRBJ2-1, the full variable domain is SQTIHQWPATLVQPVGSPLSLECTVEGTSNPNLYWYRQAAGRGLQLLFYSVGIGQISSEVPQNLSASRPQDRQFILSSKKLLLSDSGFYLCAWRGQGASYNEQFFGPGTRLTVL.

The chain couples TRBV19 to TRBJ2-6; D is unclear. CDR1 is LNHDA and CDR2 is SQIVND in the germline V gene (reference sequence). The CDR3 length is 15 residues. The V gene lost 6 bases and the J gene lost 0 bases, with 9 bases spanning the gap. The CDR3 sequence is CASRGWVSGANVLTF. The CDR3 nucleotides read TGTGCCAGTAGGGGATGGGTCTCTGGGGCCAACGTCCTGACTTTC. The complete variable domain, with remaining parts taken from reference TRBV19 and TRBJ2-6, reads DGGITQSPKYLFRKEGQNVTLSCEQNLNHDAMYWYRQDPGQGLRLIYYSQIVNDFQKGDIAEGYSVSREKKESFPLTVTSAQKNPTAFYLCASRGWVSGANVLTFGAGSRLTVL.

The CDR3 loop is CASSPGKQSNEKLFF. CDR3 nucleotides: TGCGCCAGCAGCCCGGGAAAACAGTCAAATGAAAAACTGTTTTTT. The rearrangement links TRBV10-1 to TRBJ1-4, with D unresolved. V was shortened by 6 bases and J by 5 bases, with 16 bases between the two germline ends. Germline V gene sequence: CDR1 WNHNN, CDR2 SYGVQD (reference sequence). This CDR3 spans 15 amino acids.

This chain uses TRBV5-1 with TRBJ1-2, with 7 bases identical to TRBD1. The CDR3 runs to 13 residues. Germline V gives CDR1 SGHRS, CDR2 YFSETQ. The junction had 1 base not matched to a gene; V was cut back by 3 bases and J by 2 bases. The CDR3 sequence is CASSSGQNYGYTF. As DNA, the CDR3 is TGCGCCAGCAGCTCGGGACAGAACTATGGCTACACCTTC.

The sample holds one count of this clone. The genes are TRBV6-2 or TRBV6-3 and TRBJ1-1; 9 nucleotides agree with TRBD1. CDR3 length: 15 residues. Germline loops: CDR1 MNHEY, CDR2 SVGEGT. V dropped 6 bases and J dropped 3; count of bases not matched to a gene: 8. The CDR3 protein is CASSPTRDRDTEAFF. The CDR3 DNA sequence: TGTGCCAGCAGCCCAACGCGGGACAGGGACACTGAAGCTTTCTTT.

This clone was seen once. The chain combines TRBV6-1 with TRBJ2-2; unclear D gene. This CDR3 spans 16 amino acids. The V gene's germline CDR1 is MNHNS and CDR2 SASEGT. V was clipped by 1 base and J by 5 bases, with 14 bases between them. CDR3: CASSEGNRTRTGELFF. The CDR3 DNA reads TGTGCCAGCAGTGAAGGAAATCGAACGAGAACCGGGGAGCTGTTTTTT.

The gene calls are TRBV25-1 and TRBJ2-1, with a weak D call TRBD2 (6 bases). With 3 bases removed from V and 7 bases from J, the gap between germline ends came to 19 bases. The CDR3 extends over 16 amino acids. Per the germline V gene, CDR1 is MGHDK and CDR2 is SYGVNS. CDR3 sequence reads: CASSERDSLKINEQFF. CDR3 coding DNA: TGTGCCAGCAGTGAGCGGGACTCGCTAAAAATAAATGAGCAGTTCTTC.

The chain is built from TRBV2 and TRBJ2-7; a weak D match, TRBD2 (7 bases). The CDR3 is 15 residues long. CDR1 SNHLY and CDR2 FYNNEI come from the germline V gene. Trimming took 3 bases from V and 4 from J, leaving 16 bases between them. CDR3 region: CASSETGGRRYEQYF. The CDR3 nucleotides read TGTGCCAGCAGTGAGACCGGGGGGCGGAGGTACGAGCAGTACTTC.

CDR3 sequence: CASSRGTSGSNEQYF. DNA of the CDR3: TGTGCCAGCAGCCGCGGGACTAGCGGGAGCAACGAGCAGTACTTC. The chain has TRBV7-7 and TRBJ2-7; 14 bases map to TRBD2. Per the germline V gene, CDR1 is SSHAT and CDR2 is FNYEAQ (reference sequence). The CDR3 sequence is 15 residues long. The ends lost 5 bases at V and 5 bases at J; junction bases unmatched: 5.

CDR3 in amino acids: CASSSDRGNEQFF. The CDR3 bases are TGTGCCAGCAGCTCCGACCGGGGGAATGAGCAGTTCTTC. The chain combines TRBV11-2 with TRBJ2-1, with D possibly TRBD2 on 6 matching bases. The length of the CDR3 is 13 residues. The germline CDR1 and CDR2 sequences are SGHAT and FQNNGV. V was trimmed by 4 bases and J by 7 bases, leaving 11 bases between them.

This chain joins TRBV28 and TRBJ2-7; 10 bases align to TRBD2. In germline, CDR1 is MDHEN, CDR2 SYDVKM. V shed 4 bases, J shed 4 bases, and the junction held 7 bases outside the gene matches. The CDR3 has 15 amino acids. CDR3 nucleotides: TGTGCCAGCAGTTCCCCTAGCGGGAGTCAGTACGAGCAGTACTTC. Its translation: CASSSPSGSQYEQYF. Looking up the rest from reference TRBV28 and TRBJ2-7 gives the full variable domain: DVKVTQSSRYLVKRTGEKVFLECVQDMDHENMFWYRQDPGLGLRLIYFSYDVKMKEKGDIPEGYSVSREKKERFSLILESASTNQTSMYLCASSSPSGSQYEQYFGPGTRLTVT.

The chain carries TRBV28 and TRBJ1-3, with D possibly being TRBD1 (6 bases). The CDR3 spans 13 residues. V was shortened by 5 bases and J by 9 bases, with 14 bases between the two germline ends. From germline, CDR1 is MDHEN and CDR2 SYDVKM. This chain's CDR3 is CASSVQGSGTIYF. In DNA form, the CDR3 reads TGTGCCAGCAGTGTACAGGGTTCCGGCACCATATATTTT.

The V and J genes are TRBV9 and TRBJ1-2, with D unresolved. Germline V gene sequence: CDR1 SGDLS, CDR2 YYNGEE. The germline V and J ends were trimmed by 4 bases and 1 base, with 8 bases remaining between them. This CDR3 comprises 13 residues. The chain's CDR3 is CASSLGGNYGYTF. The DNA of the CDR3 is TGTGCCAGCAGCTTGGGCGGTAACTATGGCTACACCTTC. Drawing the rest from reference TRBV9 and TRBJ1-2, the complete variable domain is DSGVTQTPKHLITATGQRVTLRCSPRSGDLSVYWYQQSLDQGLQFLIQYYNGEERAKGNILERFSAQQFPDLHSELNLSSLELGDSALYFCASSLGGNYGYTFGSGTRLTVV.

The chain links TRBV4-1 to TRBJ2-1; 10 positions match TRBD2. The CDR3 has 17 residues. V was clipped by 6 bases and J by 0 bases; unmatched bases: 8. Germline CDR1 is MGHRA and CDR2 is YSYEKL. CDR3 coding DNA: TGCGCCAGCAGGGTTTCTAGCGGGAGTCTCTCCTACAATGAGCAGTTCTTC. Translation: CASRVSSGSLSYNEQFF.

The chain is built from TRBV2 and TRBJ2-3; 10 bases align to TRBD2. The CDR3 has 15 amino acids. Unmatched junction bases numbered 5, after V lost 4 bases and J lost 4 bases. Germline V gene sequence: CDR1 SNHLY, CDR2 FYNNEI. The CDR3 bases are TGTGCCAGCAGTGCACTAGCGGGGCTCCCAGATACGCAGTATTTT. It translates to CASSALAGLPDTQYF.